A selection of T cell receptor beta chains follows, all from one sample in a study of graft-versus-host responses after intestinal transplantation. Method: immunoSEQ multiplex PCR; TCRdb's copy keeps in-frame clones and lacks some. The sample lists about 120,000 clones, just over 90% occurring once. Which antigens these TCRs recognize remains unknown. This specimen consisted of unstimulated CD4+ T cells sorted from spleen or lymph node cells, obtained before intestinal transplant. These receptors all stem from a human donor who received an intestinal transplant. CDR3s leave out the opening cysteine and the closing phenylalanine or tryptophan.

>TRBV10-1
ASRTGLAGERSSYNEQF
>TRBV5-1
ASSLGELPGVYNEQF
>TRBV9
ASSVEGAGNPSQAVTYSNQPQH
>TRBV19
ASSIEGPMGTQY
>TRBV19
ASSIGTGPYEQY
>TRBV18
ASSPNTAQGGFQPQH
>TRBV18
ASSGQGSNQPQH
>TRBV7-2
ASSFGTVTYEQY
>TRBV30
AWSEGQGLRYT
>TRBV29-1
SVTGASTDTQY
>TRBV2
ASSVSQGHSGNTIY
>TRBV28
ASSSSLFVQY
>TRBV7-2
ASTIRGAGITGELF
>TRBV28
ASSSPAVTYEQY